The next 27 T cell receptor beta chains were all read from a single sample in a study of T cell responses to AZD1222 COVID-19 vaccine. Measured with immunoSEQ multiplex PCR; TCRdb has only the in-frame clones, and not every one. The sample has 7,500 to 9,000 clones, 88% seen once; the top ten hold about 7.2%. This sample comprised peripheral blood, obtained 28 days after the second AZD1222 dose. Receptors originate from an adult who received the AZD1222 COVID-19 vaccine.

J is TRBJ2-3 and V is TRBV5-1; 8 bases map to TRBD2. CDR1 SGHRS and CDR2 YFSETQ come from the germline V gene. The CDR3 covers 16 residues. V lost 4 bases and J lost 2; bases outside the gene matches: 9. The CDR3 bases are TGCGCCAGCAGCGGGGTGGCGGGGGGCACCACAGATACGCAGTATTTT. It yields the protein CASSGVAGGTTDTQYF.

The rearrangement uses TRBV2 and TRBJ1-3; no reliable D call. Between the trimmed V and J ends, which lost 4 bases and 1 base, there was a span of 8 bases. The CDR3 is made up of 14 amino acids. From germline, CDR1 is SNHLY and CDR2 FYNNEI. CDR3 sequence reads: CASSGGLSGNTIYF. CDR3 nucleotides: TGTGCCAGCAGTGGAGGACTATCTGGAAACACCATATATTTT.

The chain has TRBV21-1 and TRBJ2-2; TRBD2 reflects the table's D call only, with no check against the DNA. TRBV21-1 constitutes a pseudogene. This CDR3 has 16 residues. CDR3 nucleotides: TGTGCCAGCAGCAAAAAGCAGGACTCCAACACCGGGGAGCTGTTTTTT. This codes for CASSKKQDSNTGELFF.

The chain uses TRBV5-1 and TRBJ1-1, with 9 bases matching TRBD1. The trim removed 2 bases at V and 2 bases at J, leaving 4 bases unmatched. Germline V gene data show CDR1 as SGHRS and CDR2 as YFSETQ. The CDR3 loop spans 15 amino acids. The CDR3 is CASSFGGQGNTEAFF. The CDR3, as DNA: TGCGCCAGCAGCTTCGGGGGACAGGGAAACACTGAAGCTTTCTTT.

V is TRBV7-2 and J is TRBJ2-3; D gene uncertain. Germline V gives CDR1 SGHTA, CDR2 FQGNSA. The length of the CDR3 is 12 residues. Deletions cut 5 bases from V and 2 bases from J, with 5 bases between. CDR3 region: CASSPNTDTQYF. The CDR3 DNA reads TGTGCCAGCAGCCCGAACACAGATACGCAGTATTTT.

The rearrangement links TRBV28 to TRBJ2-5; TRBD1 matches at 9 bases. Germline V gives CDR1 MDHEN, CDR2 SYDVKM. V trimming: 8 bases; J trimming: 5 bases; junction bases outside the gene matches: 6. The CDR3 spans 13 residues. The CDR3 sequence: CASARTGVETQYF. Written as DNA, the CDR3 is TGTGCCAGCGCCCGGACAGGGGTGGAGACCCAGTACTTC.

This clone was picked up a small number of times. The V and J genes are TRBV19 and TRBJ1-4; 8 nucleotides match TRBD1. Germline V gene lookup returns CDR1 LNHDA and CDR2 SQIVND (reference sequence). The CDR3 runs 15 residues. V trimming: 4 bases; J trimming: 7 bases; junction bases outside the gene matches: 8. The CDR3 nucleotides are TGTGCCAGTAGTACCACCGGGACAGGAGGTGAAAAACTGTTTTTT. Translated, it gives CASSTTGTGGEKLFF.

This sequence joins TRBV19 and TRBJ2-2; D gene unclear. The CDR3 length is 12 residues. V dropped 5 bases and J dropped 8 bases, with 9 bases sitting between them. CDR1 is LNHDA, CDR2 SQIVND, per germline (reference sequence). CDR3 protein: CASSYGLGELFF. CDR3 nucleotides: TGTGCCAGTAGTTATGGGTTAGGGGAGCTGTTTTTT.

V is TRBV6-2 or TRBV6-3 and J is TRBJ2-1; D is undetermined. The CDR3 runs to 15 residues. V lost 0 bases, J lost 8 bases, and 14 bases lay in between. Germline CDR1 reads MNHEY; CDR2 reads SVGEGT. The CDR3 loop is CASSYSPAFSDEQFF. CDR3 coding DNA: TGTGCCAGCAGTTACTCCCCGGCGTTCTCGGATGAGCAGTTCTTC.

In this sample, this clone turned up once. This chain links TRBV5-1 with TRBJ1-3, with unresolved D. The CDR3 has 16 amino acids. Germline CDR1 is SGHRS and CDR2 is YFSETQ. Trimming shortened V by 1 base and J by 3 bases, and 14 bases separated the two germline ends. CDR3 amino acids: CASSLRSLGVGNTIYF. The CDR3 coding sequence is TGCGCCAGCAGCTTGCGGTCGCTAGGTGTTGGAAACACCATATATTTT.

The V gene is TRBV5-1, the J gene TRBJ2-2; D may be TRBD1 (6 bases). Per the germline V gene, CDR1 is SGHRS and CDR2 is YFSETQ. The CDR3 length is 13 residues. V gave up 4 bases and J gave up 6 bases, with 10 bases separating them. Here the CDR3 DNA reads TGCGCCAGCAGCCAGACAGGTCCCGGGGAGCTGTTTTTT. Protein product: CASSQTGPGELFF.

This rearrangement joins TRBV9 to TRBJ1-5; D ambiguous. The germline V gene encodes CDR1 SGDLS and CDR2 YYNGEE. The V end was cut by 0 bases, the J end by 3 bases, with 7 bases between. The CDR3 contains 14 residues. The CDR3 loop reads CASSVAGINQPQHF. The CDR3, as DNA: TGTGCCAGCAGCGTAGCGGGTATCAATCAGCCCCAGCATTTT.

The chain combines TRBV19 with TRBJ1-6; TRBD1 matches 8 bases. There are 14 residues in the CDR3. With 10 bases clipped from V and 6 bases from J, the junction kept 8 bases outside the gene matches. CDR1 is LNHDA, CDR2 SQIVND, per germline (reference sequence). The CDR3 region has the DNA TGTGCCAATAGCACAACAGGGGGTAATTCACCCCTCCACTTT. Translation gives CANSTTGGNSPLHF.

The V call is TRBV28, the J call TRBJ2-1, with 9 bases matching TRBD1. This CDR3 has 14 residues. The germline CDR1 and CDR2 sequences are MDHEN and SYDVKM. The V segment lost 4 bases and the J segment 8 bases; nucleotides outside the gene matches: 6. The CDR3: CASSSTRQGDEQFF. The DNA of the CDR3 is TGTGCCAGCAGTTCTACTCGACAGGGGGATGAGCAGTTCTTC.

CDR3 nucleotides: TGTGCCACCAGTGATTTGAGGGGGGCCGAGCAGTACTTC. It encodes CATSDLRGAEQYF. This sequence joins TRBV24-1 and TRBJ2-7; D tentatively fits TRBD1 or TRBD2 (6 bases each). There are 13 residues in the CDR3. V lost 0 bases and J 6 bases, leaving 8 bases between the germline ends. Germline CDR1 reads KGHDR; CDR2 reads SFDVKD.

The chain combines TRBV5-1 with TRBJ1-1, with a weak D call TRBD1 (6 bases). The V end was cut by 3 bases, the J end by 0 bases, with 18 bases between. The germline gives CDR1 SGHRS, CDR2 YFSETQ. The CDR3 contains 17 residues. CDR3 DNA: TGCGCCAGCAGCTATGGACAGTACGCTTTAATGAACACTGAAGCTTTCTTT. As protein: CASSYGQYALMNTEAFF.

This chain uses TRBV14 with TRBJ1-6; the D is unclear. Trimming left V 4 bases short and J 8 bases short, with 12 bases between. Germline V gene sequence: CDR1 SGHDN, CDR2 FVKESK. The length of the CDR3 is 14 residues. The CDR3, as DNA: TGTGCCAGCAGCCCTGACCGGAGGTATTCACCCCTCCACTTT. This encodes CASSPDRRYSPLHF.

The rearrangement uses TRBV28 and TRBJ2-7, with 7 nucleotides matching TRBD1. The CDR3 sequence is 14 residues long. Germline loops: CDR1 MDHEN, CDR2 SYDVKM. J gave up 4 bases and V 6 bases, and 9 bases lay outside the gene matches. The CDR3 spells CASRWTGFTYEQYF. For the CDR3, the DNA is TGTGCCAGCAGGTGGACAGGTTTTACTTACGAGCAGTACTTC.

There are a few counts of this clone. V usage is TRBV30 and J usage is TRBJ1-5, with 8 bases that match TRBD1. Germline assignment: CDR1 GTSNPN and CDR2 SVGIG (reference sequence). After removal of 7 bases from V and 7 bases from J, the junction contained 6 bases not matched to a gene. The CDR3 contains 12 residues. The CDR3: CASGQANQPQHF. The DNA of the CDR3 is TGTGCCTCGGGACAGGCTAACCAGCCCCAGCATTTT.

CDR3 sequence (DNA): TGTGCCAGCAGCTTAGCGGGGGGTAGCGGGAGGGCCATCTACGAGCAGTACTTC. This gives the protein CASSLAGGSGRAIYEQYF. This rearrangement joins TRBV7-2 to TRBJ2-7; 11 nucleotides agree with TRBD2. Looked up from germline, CDR1 is SGHTA and CDR2 is FQGNSA. CDR3 length: 18 residues. After removal of 0 bases from V and 3 bases from J, the junction contained 10 bases not matched to a gene.

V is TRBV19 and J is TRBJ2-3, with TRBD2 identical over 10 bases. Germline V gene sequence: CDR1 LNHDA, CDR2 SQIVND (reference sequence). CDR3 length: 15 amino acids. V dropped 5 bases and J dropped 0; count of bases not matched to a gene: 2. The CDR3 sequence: CASSLAGGSTDTQYF. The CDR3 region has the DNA TGTGCCAGTAGTTTAGCGGGAGGCAGCACAGATACGCAGTATTTT.

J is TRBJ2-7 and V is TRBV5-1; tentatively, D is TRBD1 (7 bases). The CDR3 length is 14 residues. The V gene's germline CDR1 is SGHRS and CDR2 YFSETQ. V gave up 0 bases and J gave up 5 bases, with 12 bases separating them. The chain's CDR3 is CASSLGQGGNEQYF. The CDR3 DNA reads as TGCGCCAGCAGCTTGGGGCAGGGGGGCAACGAGCAGTACTTC.

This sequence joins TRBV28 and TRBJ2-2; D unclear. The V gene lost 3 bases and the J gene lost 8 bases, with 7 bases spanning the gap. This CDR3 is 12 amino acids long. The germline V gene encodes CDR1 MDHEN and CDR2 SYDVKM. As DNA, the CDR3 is TGTGCCAGCAGTTTTCTGCCGGGGGAGCTGTTTTTT. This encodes CASSFLPGELFF.

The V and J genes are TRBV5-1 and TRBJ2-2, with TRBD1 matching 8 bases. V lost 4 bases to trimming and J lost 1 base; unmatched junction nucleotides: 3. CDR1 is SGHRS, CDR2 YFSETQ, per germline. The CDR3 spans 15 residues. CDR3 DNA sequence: TGCGCCAGCAGCCAAGGACAGGGGAACACCGGGGAGCTGTTTTTT. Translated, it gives CASSQGQGNTGELFF.

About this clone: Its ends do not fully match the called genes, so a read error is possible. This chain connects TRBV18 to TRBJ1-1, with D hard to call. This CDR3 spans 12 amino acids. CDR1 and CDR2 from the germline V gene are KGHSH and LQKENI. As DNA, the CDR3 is TGTGCCAGCTCACCGCTGGACTTCGGGCCGACGTTT. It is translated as CASSPLDFGPTF. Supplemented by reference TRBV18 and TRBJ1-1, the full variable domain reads NAGVMQNPRHLVRRRGQEARLRCSPMKGHSHVYWYRQLPEEGLKFMVYLQKENIIDESGMPKERFSAEFPKEGPSILRIQQVVRGDSAAYFCASSPLDFGPTFGQGTRLTVV.

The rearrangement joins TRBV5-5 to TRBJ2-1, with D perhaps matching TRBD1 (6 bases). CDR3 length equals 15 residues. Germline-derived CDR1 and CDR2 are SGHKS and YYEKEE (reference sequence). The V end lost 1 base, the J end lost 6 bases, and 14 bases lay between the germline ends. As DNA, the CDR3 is TGTGCCAGCAGCTTGCAGGGGCTGTCAGGCAATGAGCAGTTCTTC. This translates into CASSLQGLSGNEQFF.

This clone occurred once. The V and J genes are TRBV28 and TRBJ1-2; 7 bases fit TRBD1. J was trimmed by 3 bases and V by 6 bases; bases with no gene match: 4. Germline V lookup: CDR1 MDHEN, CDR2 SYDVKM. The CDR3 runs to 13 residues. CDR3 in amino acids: CASRPQGHYGYTF. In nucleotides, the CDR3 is TGTGCCAGCAGGCCACAGGGGCACTATGGCTACACCTTC.